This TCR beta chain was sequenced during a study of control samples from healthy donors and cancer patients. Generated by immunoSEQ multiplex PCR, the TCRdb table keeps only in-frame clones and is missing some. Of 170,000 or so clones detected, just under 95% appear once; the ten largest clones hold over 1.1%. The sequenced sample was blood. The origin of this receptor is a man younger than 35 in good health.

The CDR3 nucleotides are TGTGCCAGTAGTATAATTCACAGGGGCAATCAGCCCCAGCATTTT. Protein sequence: CASSIIHRGNQPQHF. The chain combines TRBV19 with TRBJ1-5; perhaps TRBD1 as D (6 bases). Deletions cut 2 bases from V and 2 bases from J, with 10 bases between. The germline V gene encodes CDR1 LNHDA and CDR2 SQIVND (reference sequence). This CDR3 has 15 residues.